Reported below is one T cell receptor beta chain. As yet, its antigen is unknown. The sample is drawn from a study of blood T cells in healthy people across ages. General observations from the study: Comparison with aged donors showed that long-lived donors had more naive CD4+ cells and higher diversity.

A second 7 to 11 cycle PCR used barcoded and J-beta primers. Each CDR3 protein is one row after TCRdb ran MiXCR on the 5' RACE reads. The sample consists of approximately 1,000,000 distinct CDR3 sequences, 40% to 50% of them appearing once. Per germline, CDR1 SEHNR and CDR2 FQNEAQ (reference sequence). The length of the CDR3 is 17 residues. The ends lost 0 bases at V and 9 bases at J; junction bases unmatched: 13. The chain has TRBV7-9 and TRBJ2-2; 7 bases agree with TRBD2. The origin of this receptor is an older woman in good health. Sequencing input: blood. As DNA, the CDR3 is TGTGCCAGCAGCTTAGCGGAGACGACTAGCCCCTCCTGGGAGCTGTTTTTT. Translation: CASSLAETTSPSWELFF.